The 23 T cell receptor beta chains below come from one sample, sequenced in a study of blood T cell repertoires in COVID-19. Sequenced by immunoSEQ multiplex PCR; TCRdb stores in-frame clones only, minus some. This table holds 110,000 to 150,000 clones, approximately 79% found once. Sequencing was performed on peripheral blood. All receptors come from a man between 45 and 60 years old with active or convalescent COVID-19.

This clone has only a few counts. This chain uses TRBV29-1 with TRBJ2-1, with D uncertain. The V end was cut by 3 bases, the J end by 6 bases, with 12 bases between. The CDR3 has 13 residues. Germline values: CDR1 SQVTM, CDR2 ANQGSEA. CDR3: CSVEEQPGNEQFF. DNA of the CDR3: TGCAGCGTTGAGGAACAGCCAGGCAATGAGCAGTTCTTC.

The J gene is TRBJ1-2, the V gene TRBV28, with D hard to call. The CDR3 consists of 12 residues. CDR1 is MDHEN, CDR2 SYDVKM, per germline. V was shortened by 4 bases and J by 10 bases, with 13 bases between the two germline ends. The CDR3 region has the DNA TGTGCCAGCAGTTCTAGCCGGAAGGACTACACCTTC. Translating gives CASSSSRKDYTF.

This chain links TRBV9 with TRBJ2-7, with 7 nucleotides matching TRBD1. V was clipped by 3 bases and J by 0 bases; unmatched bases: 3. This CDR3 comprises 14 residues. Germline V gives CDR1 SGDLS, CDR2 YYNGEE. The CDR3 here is CASSGDSSSYEQYF. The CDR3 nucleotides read TGTGCCAGCAGCGGGGACAGCAGCTCCTACGAGCAGTACTTC.

CDR3 in DNA: TGCGCCAGCAGCCCTACACTAGCGGGAGGGCTGGCAGATACGCAGTATTTT. Its translation is CASSPTLAGGLADTQYF. The J gene is TRBJ2-3, the V gene TRBV5-1; TRBD2 matches at 13 bases. The junction had 9 bases not matched to a gene; V was cut back by 4 bases and J by 4 bases. This CDR3 has 17 residues. The germline V gene has CDR1 SGHRS and CDR2 YFSETQ.

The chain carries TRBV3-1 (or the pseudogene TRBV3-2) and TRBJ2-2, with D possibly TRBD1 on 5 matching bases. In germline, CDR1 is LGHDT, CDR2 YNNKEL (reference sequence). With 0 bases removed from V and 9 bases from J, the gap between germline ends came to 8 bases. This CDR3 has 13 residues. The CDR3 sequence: CASSQDRTRELFF. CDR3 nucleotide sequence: TGTGCCAGCAGCCAAGATCGGACAAGGGAGCTGTTTTTT.

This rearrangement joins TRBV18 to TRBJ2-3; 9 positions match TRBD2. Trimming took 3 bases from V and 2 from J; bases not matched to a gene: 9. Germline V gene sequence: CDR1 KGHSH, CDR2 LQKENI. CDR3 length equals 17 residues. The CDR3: CASSPFETSGITDTQYF. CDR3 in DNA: TGTGCCAGCTCACCCTTCGAGACTAGCGGAATCACAGATACGCAGTATTTT.

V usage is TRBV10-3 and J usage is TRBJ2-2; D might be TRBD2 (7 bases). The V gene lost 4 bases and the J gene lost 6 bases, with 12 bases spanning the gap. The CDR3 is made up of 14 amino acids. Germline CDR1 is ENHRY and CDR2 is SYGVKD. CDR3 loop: CAISGGGLAGELFF. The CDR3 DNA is TGTGCCATCAGTGGGGGGGGCCTTGCCGGGGAGCTGTTTTTT.

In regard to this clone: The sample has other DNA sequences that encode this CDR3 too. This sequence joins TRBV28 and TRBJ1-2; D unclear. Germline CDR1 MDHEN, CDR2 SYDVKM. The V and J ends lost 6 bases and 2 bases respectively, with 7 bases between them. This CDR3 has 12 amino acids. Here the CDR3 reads CASRSGNYGYTF. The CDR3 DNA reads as TGTGCCAGCAGGTCGGGGAACTATGGCTACACCTTC.

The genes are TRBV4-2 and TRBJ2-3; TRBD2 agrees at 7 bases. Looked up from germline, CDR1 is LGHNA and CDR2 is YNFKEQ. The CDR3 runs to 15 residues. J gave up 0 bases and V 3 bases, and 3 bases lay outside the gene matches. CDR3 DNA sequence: TGTGCCAGCAGCCAGTCAGCGGGAAGCACAGATACGCAGTATTTT. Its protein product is CASSQSAGSTDTQYF.

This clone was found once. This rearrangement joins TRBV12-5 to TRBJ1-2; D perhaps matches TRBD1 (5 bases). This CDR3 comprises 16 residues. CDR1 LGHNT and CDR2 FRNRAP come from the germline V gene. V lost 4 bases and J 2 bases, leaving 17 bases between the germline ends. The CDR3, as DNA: TGTGCTAGTGGTTCTCGGAGCGACAGAACCAACTATGGCTACACCTTC. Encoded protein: CASGSRSDRTNYGYTF. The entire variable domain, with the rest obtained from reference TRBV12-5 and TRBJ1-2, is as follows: DARVTQTPRHKVTEMGQEVTMRCQPILGHNTVFWYRQTMMQGLELLAYFRNRAPLDDSGMPKDRFSAEMPDATLATLKIQPSEPRDSAVYFCASGSRSDRTNYGYTFGSGTRLTVV.

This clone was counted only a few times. CDR3 sequence (DNA): TGTGCCAGCAGTTCCCAATCCTCCTACGAGCAGTACTTC. It yields the protein CASSSQSSYEQYF. The genes are TRBV28 and TRBJ2-7; no definite D call. V was clipped by 4 bases and J by 0 bases, with 7 bases between them. Germline-derived CDR1 and CDR2 are MDHEN and SYDVKM. This CDR3 contains 13 residues.

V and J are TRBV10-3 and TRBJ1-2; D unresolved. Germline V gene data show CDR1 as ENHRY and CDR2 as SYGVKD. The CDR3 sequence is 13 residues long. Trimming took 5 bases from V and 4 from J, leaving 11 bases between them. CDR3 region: CAISSEETYGYTF. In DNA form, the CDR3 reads TGTGCCATCAGTTCCGAGGAGACCTATGGCTACACCTTC.

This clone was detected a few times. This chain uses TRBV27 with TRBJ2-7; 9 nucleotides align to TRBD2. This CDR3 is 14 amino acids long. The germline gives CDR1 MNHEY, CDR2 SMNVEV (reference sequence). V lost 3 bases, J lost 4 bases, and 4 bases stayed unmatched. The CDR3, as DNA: TGTGCCAGCAGTTTGACTAGCGGACAATACGAGCAGTACTTC. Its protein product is CASSLTSGQYEQYF.

This CDR3 is CASSQDMRGFYNSPLHF. As DNA, the CDR3 is TGTGCCAGCAGCCAAGATATGCGGGGCTTCTATAATTCACCCCTCCACTTT. The chain joins TRBV3-1 (or the pseudogene TRBV3-2) to TRBJ1-6; possibly TRBD1 for D (5 bases). Germline loops: CDR1 LGHDT, CDR2 YNNKEL (reference sequence). Trimming took off 0 bases at V and 3 bases at J, with 12 bases between the two ends. The CDR3 extends over 17 amino acids.

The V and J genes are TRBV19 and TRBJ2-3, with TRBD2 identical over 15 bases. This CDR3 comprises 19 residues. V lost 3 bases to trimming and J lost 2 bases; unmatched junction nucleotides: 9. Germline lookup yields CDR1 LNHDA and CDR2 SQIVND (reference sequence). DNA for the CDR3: TGTGCCAGTAGTATCTCCCCGGGACTAGCGGGAGGACACACAGATACGCAGTATTTT. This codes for CASSISPGLAGGHTDTQYF.

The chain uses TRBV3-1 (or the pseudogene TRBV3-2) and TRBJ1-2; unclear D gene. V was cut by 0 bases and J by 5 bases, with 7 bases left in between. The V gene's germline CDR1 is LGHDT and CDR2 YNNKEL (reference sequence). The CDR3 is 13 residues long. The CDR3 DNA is TGTGCCAGCAGCCAAGAGGGCAGATATGGCTACACCTTC. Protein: CASSQEGRYGYTF.

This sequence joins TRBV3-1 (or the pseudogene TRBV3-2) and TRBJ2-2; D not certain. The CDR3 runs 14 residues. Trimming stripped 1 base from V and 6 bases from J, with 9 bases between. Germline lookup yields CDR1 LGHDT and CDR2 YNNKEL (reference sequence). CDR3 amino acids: CASSQGIDSGELFF. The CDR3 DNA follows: TGTGCCAGCAGCCAAGGTATCGACTCCGGGGAGCTGTTTTTT.

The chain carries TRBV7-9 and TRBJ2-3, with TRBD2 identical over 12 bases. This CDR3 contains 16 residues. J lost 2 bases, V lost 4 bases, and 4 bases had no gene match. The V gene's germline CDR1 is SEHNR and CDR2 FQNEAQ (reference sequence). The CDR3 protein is CASSSRTSGITDTQYF. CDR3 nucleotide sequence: TGTGCCAGCAGCTCAAGGACTAGCGGGATCACAGATACGCAGTATTTT.

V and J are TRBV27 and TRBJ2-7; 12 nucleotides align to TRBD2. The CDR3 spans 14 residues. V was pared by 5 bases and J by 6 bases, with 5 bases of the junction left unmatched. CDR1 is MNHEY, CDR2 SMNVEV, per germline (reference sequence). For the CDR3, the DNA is TGTGCCAGCAGTACTGGGGGACTAGCGGGCGAGCAGTACTTC. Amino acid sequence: CASSTGGLAGEQYF.

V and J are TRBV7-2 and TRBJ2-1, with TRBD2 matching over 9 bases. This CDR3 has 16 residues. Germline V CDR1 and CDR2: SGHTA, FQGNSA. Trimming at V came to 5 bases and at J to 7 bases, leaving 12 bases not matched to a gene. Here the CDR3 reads CASSERGGRAWNEQFF. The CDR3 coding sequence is TGTGCCAGCAGCGAGAGGGGCGGGAGGGCCTGGAATGAGCAGTTCTTC.

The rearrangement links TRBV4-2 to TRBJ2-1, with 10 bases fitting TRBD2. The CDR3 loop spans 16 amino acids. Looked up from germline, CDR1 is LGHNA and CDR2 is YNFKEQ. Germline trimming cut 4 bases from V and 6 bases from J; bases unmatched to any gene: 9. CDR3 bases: TGTGCCAGCAGCCCTCGGACTAGCGGAGATCCCAATGAGCAGTTCTTC. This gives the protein CASSPRTSGDPNEQFF.

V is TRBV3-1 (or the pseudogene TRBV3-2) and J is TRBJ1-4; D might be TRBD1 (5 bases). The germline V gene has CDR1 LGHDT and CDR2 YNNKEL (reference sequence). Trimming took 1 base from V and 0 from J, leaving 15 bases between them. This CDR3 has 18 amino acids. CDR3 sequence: CASSQGRDSYATNEKLFF. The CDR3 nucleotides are TGTGCCAGCAGCCAAGGGCGAGACAGTTACGCAACTAATGAAAAACTGTTTTTT.

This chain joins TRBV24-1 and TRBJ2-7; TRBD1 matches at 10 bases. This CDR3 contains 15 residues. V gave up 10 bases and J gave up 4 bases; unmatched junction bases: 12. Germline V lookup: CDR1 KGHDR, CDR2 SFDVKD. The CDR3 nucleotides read TGTGCCACATCAAGGGGCGGGACAGGGGAGTACGAGCAGTACTTC. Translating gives CATSRGGTGEYEQYF.